This record looks at one TCR beta chain sequence and its context. Its cognate antigen is unknown. These data belong to a study of blood T cells in healthy people across ages. For the study at large: For every two T cells, template switching captured about one barcoded beta molecule. Study conclusions and caveats: Comparison with aged donors showed that long-lived donors had more naive CD4+ cells and higher diversity.

Trimming removed 7 bases at V and 2 bases at J, with 14 bases between. Germline CDR1 is DFQATT and CDR2 is SNEGSKA (reference sequence). The length of the CDR3 is 13 residues. Primed by a sample-barcoded 5' primer and a J-beta primer mix, a second PCR proceeded for roughly 6 to 12 cycles. TCRdb fed the 5' RACE reads into MiXCR, producing one record per CDR3 protein. Found here are nearly 800,000 distinct CDR3 sequences, more than 50% of them singletons; the top ten hold around 25%. The donors, all healthy, were Caucasians living in Russia, aged roughly 6 to 95. Sequenced sample: blood. This receptor was taken from a man aged 35 to 55 in good health. The chain uses TRBV20-1 and TRBJ2-5; the D gene is possibly TRBD2 (6 bases). CDR3 bases: TGCAGTGTCCCGACTAGAGGGCAAGAGACCCAGTACTTC. The encoded protein is CSVPTRGQETQYF.